Presented here are 20 T cell receptor beta chains from one specimen sequenced in a study of T cell responses to AZD1222 COVID-19 vaccine. Assay: immunoSEQ multiplex PCR; the TCRdb copy retains only in-frame clones and omits some. The profile shows about 110,000 clones, around 91% of them singletons. Sequenced here: peripheral blood, sampled on day 0 of AZD1222 vaccination. The receptors come from an adult in good health.

This chain joins TRBV4-3 and TRBJ1-2; D might be TRBD1 (5 bases). Trimming shortened V by 0 bases and J by 1 base, and 6 bases separated the two germline ends. The germline CDR1 and CDR2 sequences are LGHNA and YSLEER. The length of the CDR3 is 14 residues. Here the CDR3 reads CASSQDRVNYGYTF. The CDR3 DNA reads as TGCGCCAGCAGCCAAGACAGGGTTAACTATGGCTACACCTTC.

The table lists this clone with a count of one. This chain uses TRBV9 with TRBJ1-2; D may be TRBD1 (5 bases). This CDR3 has 15 residues. V lost 0 bases to trimming and J lost 0 bases, with 9 bases between them. CDR1 is SGDLS and CDR2 is YYNGEE in the germline V gene. CDR3 region: CASSVDGGTNYGYTF. CDR3 coding DNA: TGTGCCAGCAGCGTAGACGGGGGAACTAACTATGGCTACACCTTC.

DNA for the CDR3: TGTGCCAGTAATGACCCTATTAAGGGGGGCTTCACCGGGGAGCTGTTTTTT. It is translated as CASNDPIKGGFTGELFF. The V call is TRBV19, the J call TRBJ2-2, with D perhaps matching TRBD1 or TRBD2 (6 bases each). The CDR3 consists of 17 residues. The ends were cut back, 7 bases at V and 4 bases at J, with 22 bases in the middle. CDR1 is LNHDA, CDR2 SQIVND, per germline (reference sequence).

This chain links TRBV5-6 with TRBJ2-5; maybe TRBD1 (6 bases). CDR3 size: 15 residues. The V gene lost 4 bases and the J gene lost 4 bases, with 17 bases spanning the gap. CDR1 and CDR2 (germline): SGHDT, YYEEEE. The CDR3: CASSGGAGVGETQYF. Here the CDR3 DNA reads TGTGCCAGCAGCGGGGGAGCAGGGGTAGGAGAGACCCAGTACTTC.

The J gene is TRBJ2-1, the V gene TRBV14; no clear D gene. The CDR3 loop spans 11 amino acids. Trimming shortened V by 5 bases and J by 3 bases, and 2 bases separated the two germline ends. Germline V CDR1 and CDR2: SGHDN, FVKESK. CDR3 nucleotide sequence: TGTGCCAGCAGCTACTACAATGAGCAGTTCTTC. Its protein product is CASSYYNEQFF.

V is TRBV7-3 and J is TRBJ1-1; D uncertain. Trimming pared 5 bases from V and 5 bases from J, leaving 15 bases between. The V gene's germline CDR1 is SGHTA and CDR2 FQGTGA. The CDR3 extends over 14 amino acids. CDR3 loop: CASSPEVRVTEAFF. CDR3 nucleotides: TGTGCCAGCAGCCCGGAAGTTCGCGTGACTGAAGCTTTCTTT.

The chain couples TRBV21-1 to TRBJ1-6. TRBV21-1 is a listed pseudogene. This CDR3 comprises 19 residues. CDR3 amino acids: CASSRREQPTVLANSPLHF. For the CDR3, the DNA is TGTGCCAGCAGCCGGCGGGAGCAGCCGACCGTCCTCGCGAATTCACCCCTCCACTTT.

The J gene is TRBJ2-1, the V gene TRBV19; 8 bases align to TRBD2. Germline V CDR1 and CDR2: LNHDA, SQIVND (reference sequence). Trimming removed 5 bases from V and 4 bases from J; junction bases left unmatched: 4. The CDR3 runs to 14 residues. The CDR3 DNA is TGTGCCAGTAGTGTCGCGGGGGGTTACAATGAGCAGTTCTTC. Translated, it gives CASSVAGGYNEQFF.

The chain joins TRBV3-1 (or the pseudogene TRBV3-2) to TRBJ2-4, with TRBD1 identical over 10 bases. The V segment lost 4 bases and the J segment 13 bases; nucleotides outside the gene matches: 7. The germline V gene encodes CDR1 LGHDT and CDR2 YNNKEL (reference sequence). The CDR3 covers 13 residues. CDR3 in amino acids: CASSLRDRGGQYF. The DNA of the CDR3 is TGTGCCAGCAGCCTAAGGGACAGGGGCGGCCAGTACTTC.

This clone was seen once. This CDR3 is CASSFSGGRETQYF. As DNA, the CDR3 is TGTGCCAGCAGCTTTTCGGGGGGCAGAGAGACCCAGTACTTC. The genes are TRBV11-2 and TRBJ2-5; D is possibly TRBD2 (7 bases). The V and J ends lost 3 bases and 4 bases respectively, with 12 bases between them. The V gene's germline CDR1 is SGHAT and CDR2 FQNNGV. The CDR3 is made up of 14 amino acids.

The chain joins TRBV4-1 to TRBJ1-1; possibly TRBD1 for D (6 bases). There are 15 residues in the CDR3. Deletions cut 3 bases from V and 1 base from J, with 12 bases between. CDR1 is MGHRA and CDR2 is YSYEKL in the germline V gene. Here the CDR3 reads CASSQVGGPNTEAFF. CDR3 nucleotide sequence: TGCGCCAGCAGCCAGGTAGGGGGGCCGAACACTGAAGCTTTCTTT.

The sample holds one count of this clone. The chain employs TRBV7-9 and TRBJ2-7; D gene unclear. The germline gives CDR1 SEHNR, CDR2 FQNEAQ (reference sequence). The V end was cut by 3 bases, the J end by 5 bases, with 5 bases between. The CDR3 loop spans 11 amino acids. For the CDR3, the DNA is TGTGCCAGCAGCTTTACAGACGAGCAGTACTTC. This codes for CASSFTDEQYF.

The chain combines TRBV20-1 with TRBJ1-3; maybe TRBD1 (5 bases). Germline CDR1 is DFQATT and CDR2 is SNEGSKA (reference sequence). CDR3 length: 14 residues. Trimming removed 3 bases from V and 4 bases from J, with 13 bases in between. The CDR3 DNA reads as TGCAGTGCTAGTGCACAGGCTAGCGGAAACACCATATATTTT. This encodes CSASAQASGNTIYF.

This chain joins TRBV9 and TRBJ1-2, with 8 bases lining up with TRBD1. CDR3 length: 14 residues. Trimming took 2 bases from V and 4 from J; bases not matched to a gene: 4. Germline V CDR1 and CDR2: SGDLS, YYNGEE. Here the CDR3 DNA reads TGTGCCAGCAGCGTCGGACAGGGCGCCTATGGCTACACCTTC. It is translated as CASSVGQGAYGYTF.

The genes are TRBV5-1 and TRBJ1-2; a possible D gene is TRBD1 (6 bases). The CDR3 consists of 13 residues. V dropped 2 bases and J dropped 5 bases, with 10 bases sitting between them. Looked up from germline, CDR1 is SGHRS and CDR2 is YFSETQ. The CDR3 DNA is TGCGCCAGCAGCTTAGGGGGGCTTTATGGCTACACCTTC. This translates into CASSLGGLYGYTF.

The rearrangement links TRBV20-1 to TRBJ2-7; 9 bases fit TRBD1. There are 16 residues in the CDR3. Germline lookup yields CDR1 DFQATT and CDR2 SNEGSKA (reference sequence). J gave up 3 bases and V 3 bases, and 12 bases lay outside the gene matches. This CDR3 is CSASLGDRVNIYEQYF. The CDR3 DNA reads TGCAGTGCTAGTCTAGGGGACAGGGTGAATATCTACGAGCAGTACTTC.

This CDR3 is CASSSGGSPLHF. DNA of the CDR3: TGTGCCAGCAGCTCTGGGGGGTCACCCCTCCACTTT. V usage is TRBV27 and J usage is TRBJ1-6; possible D gene TRBD1, 5 bases. From germline, CDR1 is MNHEY and CDR2 SMNVEV (reference sequence). V was cut by 6 bases and J by 10 bases, with 10 bases left in between. The CDR3 is 12 amino acids.

The CDR3 protein is CASKAEVGVDYGYTF. Written as DNA, the CDR3 is TGTGCCAGCAAAGCTGAGGTGGGGGTGGATTATGGCTACACCTTC. This chain joins TRBV7-2 and TRBJ1-2; D perhaps matches TRBD1 (5 bases). Trimming removed 7 bases from V and 5 bases from J, with 20 bases in between. This CDR3 comprises 15 residues. Germline V gene data show CDR1 as SGHTA and CDR2 as FQGNSA.

J is TRBJ2-3 and V is TRBV4-2; the D call may be TRBD1 or TRBD2 (6 bases each). V was shortened by 0 bases and J by 2 bases, with 15 bases between the two germline ends. This CDR3 has 17 residues. Germline V gives CDR1 LGHNA, CDR2 YNFKEQ. CDR3 amino acids: CASSQDIPGANTDTQYF. Here the CDR3 DNA reads TGTGCCAGCAGCCAAGATATCCCGGGGGCCAACACAGATACGCAGTATTTT.

The genes are TRBV6-1 and TRBJ2-7; D uncertain. CDR1 is MNHNS, CDR2 SASEGT, per germline. The CDR3 has 14 amino acids. Trimming cost V 0 bases and J 3 bases, with 9 bases left between them. The CDR3, as DNA: TGTGCCAGCAGTGAAGCTTCAGGAGACTACGAGCAGTACTTC. This gives the protein CASSEASGDYEQYF.